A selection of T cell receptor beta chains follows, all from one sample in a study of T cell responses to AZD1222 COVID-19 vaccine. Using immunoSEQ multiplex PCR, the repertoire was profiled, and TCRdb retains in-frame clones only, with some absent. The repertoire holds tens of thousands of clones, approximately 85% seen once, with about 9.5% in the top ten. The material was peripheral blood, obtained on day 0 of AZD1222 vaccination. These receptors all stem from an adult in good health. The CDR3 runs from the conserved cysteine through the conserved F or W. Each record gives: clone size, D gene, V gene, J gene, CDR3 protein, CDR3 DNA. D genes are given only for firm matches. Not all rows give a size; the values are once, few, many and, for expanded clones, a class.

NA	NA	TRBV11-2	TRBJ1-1	CASSLDTNTEAFF	TGTGCCAGCAGCTTAGATACTAACACTGAAGCTTTCTTT
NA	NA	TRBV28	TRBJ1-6	CASRTSEGNSPLHF	TGTGCCAGCAGGACGAGCGAGGGCAATTCACCCCTCCACTTT
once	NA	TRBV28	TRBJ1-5	CASSLSGGSNQPQHF	TGTGCCAGCAGTTTATCGGGAGGGAGCAATCAGCCCCAGCATTTT
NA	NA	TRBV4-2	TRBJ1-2	CASSQVAATNYGYTF	TGTGCCAGCAGCCAAGTAGCGGCGACTAACTATGGCTACACCTTC
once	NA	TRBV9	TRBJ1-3	CASSASQGTGNTIYF	TGTGCCAGCAGCGCCAGCCAGGGAACTGGAAACACCATATATTTT
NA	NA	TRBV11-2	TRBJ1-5	CASSLEGTENQPQHF	TGTGCCAGCAGCTTAGAGGGAACCGAAAATCAGCCCCAGCATTTT
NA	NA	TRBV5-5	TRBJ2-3	CASSPGGTATDTQYF	TGTGCCAGCAGCCCCGGGGGGACAGCCACAGATACGCAGTATTTT
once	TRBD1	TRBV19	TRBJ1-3	CASSRTGGNTIYF	TGTGCCAGTAGCCGGACAGGGGGAAACACCATATATTTT
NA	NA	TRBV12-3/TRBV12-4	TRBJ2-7	CASSRLSYEQYF	TGTGCCAGCAGTCGACTCTCCTACGAGCAGTACTTC
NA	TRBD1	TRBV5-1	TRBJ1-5	CASSPGQGSINQPQHF	TGCGCCAGCAGCCCTGGACAGGGGTCCATCAATCAGCCCCAGCATTTT
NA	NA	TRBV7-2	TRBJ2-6	CASSLGGAGANVLTF	TGTGCCAGCAGCTTAGGGGGGGCTGGGGCCAACGTCCTGACTTTC
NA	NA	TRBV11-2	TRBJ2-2	CASSPPTGELFF	TGTGCCAGCAGCCCACCCACCGGGGAGCTGTTTTTT
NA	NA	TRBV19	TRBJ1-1	CASNEVIGTEAFF	TGTGCCAGTAATGAGGTTATAGGCACTGAAGCTTTCTTT
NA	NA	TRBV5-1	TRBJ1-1	CASSSLAGTNTEAFF	TGCGCCAGCAGCTCCTTGGCAGGGACGAACACTGAAGCTTTCTTT
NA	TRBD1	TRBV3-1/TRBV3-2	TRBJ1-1	CASSTRQGGNTEAFF	TGTGCCAGCAGCACCAGACAGGGCGGGAACACTGAAGCTTTCTTT
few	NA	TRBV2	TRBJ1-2	CASIISPISNYGYTF	TGTGCCAGCATTATAAGCCCGATATCTAACTATGGCTACACCTTC
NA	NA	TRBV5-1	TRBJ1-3	CASSLADGNTIYF	TGCGCCAGCAGCTTGGCCGACGGAAACACCATATATTTT
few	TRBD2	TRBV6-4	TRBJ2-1	CASSPTSGSYNEQFF	TGTGCCAGCAGTCCTACTAGCGGGTCCTACAATGAGCAGTTCTTC
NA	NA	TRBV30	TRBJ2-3	CACTTVTQYF	TGTGCCTGTACGACGGTTACGCAGTATTTT
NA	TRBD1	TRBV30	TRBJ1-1	CAWSVIGTGARGFF	TGTGCCTGGAGTGTTATCGGGACAGGGGCCAGGGGTTTCTTT
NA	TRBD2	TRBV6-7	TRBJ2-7	CASPPGGRVRTYEQYF	TGTGCCAGCCCCCCAGGCGGGAGGGTGCGAACCTACGAGCAGTACTTC
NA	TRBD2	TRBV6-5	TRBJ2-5	CASSYREGKQETQYF	TGTGCCAGCAGTTACCGGGAGGGGAAACAAGAGACCCAGTACTTC
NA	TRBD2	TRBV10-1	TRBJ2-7	CASSVASGYEQYF	TGCGCCAGCAGTGTCGCTAGCGGCTACGAGCAGTACTTC
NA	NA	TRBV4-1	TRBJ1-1	CASSQVSAGLNTEAFF	TGCGCCAGCAGCCAAGTTTCGGCAGGGCTGAACACTGAAGCTTTCTTT
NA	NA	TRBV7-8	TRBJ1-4	CASNLLGGNEKLFF	TGTGCCAGCAACCTACTGGGGGGTAATGAAAAACTGTTTTTT
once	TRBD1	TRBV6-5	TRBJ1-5	CASGQDRGGQPQHF	TGTGCCAGCGGACAGGACAGGGGCGGGCAGCCCCAGCATTTT
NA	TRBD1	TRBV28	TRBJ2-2	CASSTPTLQGAASGELFF	TGTGCCAGCAGTACCCCCACCCTACAGGGGGCCGCGAGCGGGGAGCTGTTTTTT
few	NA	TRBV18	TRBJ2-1	CASSPSGNYNEQFF	TGTGCCAGCTCACCATCGGGAAACTACAATGAGCAGTTCTTC
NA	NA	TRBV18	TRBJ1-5	CASSASQKGDQPQHF	TGTGCCAGCTCAGCAAGTCAAAAGGGGGATCAGCCCCAGCATTTT
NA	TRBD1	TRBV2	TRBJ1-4	CASAGTGDEKLFF	TGTGCCAGCGCGGGGACAGGGGATGAAAAACTGTTTTTT
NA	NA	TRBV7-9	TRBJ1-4	CASSFQGEKLFF	TGTGCCAGCAGCTTCCAAGGGGAAAAACTGTTTTTT
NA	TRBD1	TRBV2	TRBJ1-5	CASTSGTGGVLAQHF	TGTGCCAGCACCTCGGGGACAGGGGGGGTCCTGGCCCAGCATTTT
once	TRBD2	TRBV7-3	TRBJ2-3	CASSFQPHSGGAPLSTDTQYF	TGTGCCAGCAGCTTCCAACCCCATAGCGGGGGGGCCCCCTTGTCAACAGATACGCAGTATTTT
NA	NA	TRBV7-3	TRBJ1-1	CASSLLRADPEAFF	TGTGCCAGCAGCTTATTGAGGGCCGACCCTGAAGCTTTCTTT
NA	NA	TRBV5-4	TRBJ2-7	CASSLDSRPAYEQYF	TGTGCCAGCAGTTTGGACAGCCGACCTGCCTACGAGCAGTACTTC
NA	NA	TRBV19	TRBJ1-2	CASSIGDGRYTF	TGTGCCAGTAGTATAGGGGACGGTCGCTACACCTTC
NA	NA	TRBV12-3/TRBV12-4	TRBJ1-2	CASSTATLGYTF	TGTGCCAGCAGTACAGCTACCCTCGGCTACACCTTC